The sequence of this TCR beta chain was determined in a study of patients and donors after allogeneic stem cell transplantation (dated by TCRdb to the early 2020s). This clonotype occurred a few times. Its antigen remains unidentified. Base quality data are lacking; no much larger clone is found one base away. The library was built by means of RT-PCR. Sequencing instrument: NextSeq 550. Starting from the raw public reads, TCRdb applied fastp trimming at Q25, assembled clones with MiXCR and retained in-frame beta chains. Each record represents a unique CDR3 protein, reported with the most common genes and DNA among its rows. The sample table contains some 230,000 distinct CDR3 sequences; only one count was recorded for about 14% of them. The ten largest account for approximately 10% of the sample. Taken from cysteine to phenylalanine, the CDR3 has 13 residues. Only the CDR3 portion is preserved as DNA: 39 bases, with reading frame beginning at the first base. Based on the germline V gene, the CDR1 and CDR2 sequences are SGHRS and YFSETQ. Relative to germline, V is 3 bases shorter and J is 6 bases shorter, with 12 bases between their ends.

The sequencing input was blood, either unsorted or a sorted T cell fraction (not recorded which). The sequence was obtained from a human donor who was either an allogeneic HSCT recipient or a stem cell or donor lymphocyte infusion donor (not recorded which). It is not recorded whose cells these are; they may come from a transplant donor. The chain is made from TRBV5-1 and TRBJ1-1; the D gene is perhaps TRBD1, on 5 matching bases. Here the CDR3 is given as CASSYPGVAEAFF. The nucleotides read TGCGCCAGCAGCTACCCGGGGGTCGCTGAAGCTTTCTTT.